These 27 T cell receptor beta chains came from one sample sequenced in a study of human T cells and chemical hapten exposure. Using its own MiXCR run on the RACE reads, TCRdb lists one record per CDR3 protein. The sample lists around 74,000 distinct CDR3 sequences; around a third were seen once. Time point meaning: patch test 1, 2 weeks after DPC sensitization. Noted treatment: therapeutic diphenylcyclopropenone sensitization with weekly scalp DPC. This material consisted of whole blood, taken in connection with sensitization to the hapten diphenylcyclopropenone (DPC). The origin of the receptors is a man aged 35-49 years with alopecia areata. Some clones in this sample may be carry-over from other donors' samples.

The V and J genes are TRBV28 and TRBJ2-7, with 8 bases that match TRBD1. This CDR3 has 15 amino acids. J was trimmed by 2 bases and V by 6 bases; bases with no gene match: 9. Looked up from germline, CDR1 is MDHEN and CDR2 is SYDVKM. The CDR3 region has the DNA TGTGCCAGCAGACTAGGACCAGGGGGCGCCTACGAGCAGTACTTC. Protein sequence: CASRLGPGGAYEQYF.

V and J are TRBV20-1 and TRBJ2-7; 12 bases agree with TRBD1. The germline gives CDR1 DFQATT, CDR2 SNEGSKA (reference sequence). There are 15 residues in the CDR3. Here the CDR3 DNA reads TGCAGCGCAAAACCGGGACAGGGGGCGAGGTACGAGCAGTACTTC. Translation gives CSAKPGQGARYEQYF.

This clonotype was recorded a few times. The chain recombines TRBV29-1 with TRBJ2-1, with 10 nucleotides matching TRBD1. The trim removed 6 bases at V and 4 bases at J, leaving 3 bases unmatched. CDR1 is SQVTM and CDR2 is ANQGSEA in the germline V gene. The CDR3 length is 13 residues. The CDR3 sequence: CSVPGQGYNEQFF. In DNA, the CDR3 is TGCAGCGTCCCGGGACAGGGGTACAATGAGCAGTTCTTC.

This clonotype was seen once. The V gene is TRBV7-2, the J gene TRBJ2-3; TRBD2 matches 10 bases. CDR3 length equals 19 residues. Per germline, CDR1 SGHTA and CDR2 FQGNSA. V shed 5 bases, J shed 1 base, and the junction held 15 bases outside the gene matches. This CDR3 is CASSGGGASGSLGTDTQYF. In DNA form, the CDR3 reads TGTGCCAGCAGCGGTGGGGGGGCTAGCGGGAGTCTCGGCACAGATACGCAGTATTTT.

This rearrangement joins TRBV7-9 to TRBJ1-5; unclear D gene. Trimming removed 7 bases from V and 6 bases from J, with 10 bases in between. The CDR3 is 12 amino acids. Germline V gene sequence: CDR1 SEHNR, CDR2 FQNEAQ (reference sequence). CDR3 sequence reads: CASTVSGQPQHF. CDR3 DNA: TGTGCCAGCACTGTCAGCGGTCAGCCCCAGCATTTT.

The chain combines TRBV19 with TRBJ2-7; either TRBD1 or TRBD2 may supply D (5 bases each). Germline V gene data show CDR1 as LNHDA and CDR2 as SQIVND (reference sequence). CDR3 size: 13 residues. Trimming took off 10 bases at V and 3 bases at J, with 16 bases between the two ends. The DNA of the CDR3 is TGTGCCACCCACGGGACGGACCACTACGAGCAGTACTTC. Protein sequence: CATHGTDHYEQYF. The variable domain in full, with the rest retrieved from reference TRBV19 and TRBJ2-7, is DGGITQSPKYLFRKEGQNVTLSCEQNLNHDAMYWYRQDPGQGLRLIYYSQIVNDFQKGDIAEGYSVSREKKESFPLTVTSAQKNPTAFYLCATHGTDHYEQYFGPGTRLTVT.

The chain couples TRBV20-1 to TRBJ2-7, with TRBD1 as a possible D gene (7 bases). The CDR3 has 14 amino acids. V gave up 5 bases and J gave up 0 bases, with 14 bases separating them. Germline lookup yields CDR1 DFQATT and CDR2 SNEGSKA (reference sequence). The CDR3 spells CSADRDGSSYEQYF. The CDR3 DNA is TGCAGTGCTGACAGGGACGGGAGCTCCTACGAGCAGTACTTC.

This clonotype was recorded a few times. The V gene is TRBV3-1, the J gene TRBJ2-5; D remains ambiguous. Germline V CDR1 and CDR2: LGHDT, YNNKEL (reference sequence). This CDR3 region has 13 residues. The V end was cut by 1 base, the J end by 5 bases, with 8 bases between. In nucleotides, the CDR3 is TGTGCCAGCAGCCAAGGAGGCTTGGAGACCCAGTACTTC. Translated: CASSQGGLETQYF.

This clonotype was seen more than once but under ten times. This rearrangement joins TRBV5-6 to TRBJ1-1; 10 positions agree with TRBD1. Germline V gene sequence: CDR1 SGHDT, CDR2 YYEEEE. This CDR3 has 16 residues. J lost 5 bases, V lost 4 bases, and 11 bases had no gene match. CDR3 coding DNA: TGTGCCAGCAGCCCCGGGGACAGGGGACGAGAGACTGAAGCTTTCTTT. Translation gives CASSPGDRGRETEAFF. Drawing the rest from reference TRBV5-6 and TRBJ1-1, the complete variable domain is DAGVTQSPTHLIKTRGQQVTLRCSPKSGHDTVSWYQQALGQGPQFIFQYYEEEERQRGNFPDRFSGHQFPNYSSELNVNALLLGDSALYLCASSPGDRGRETEAFFGQGTRLTVV.

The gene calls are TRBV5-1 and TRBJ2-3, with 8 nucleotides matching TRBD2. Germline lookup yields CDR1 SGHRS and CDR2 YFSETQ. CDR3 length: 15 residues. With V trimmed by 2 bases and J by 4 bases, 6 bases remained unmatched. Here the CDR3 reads CASSLSGSSADTQYF. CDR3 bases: TGCGCCAGCAGCTTAAGCGGGAGTAGCGCAGATACGCAGTATTTT.

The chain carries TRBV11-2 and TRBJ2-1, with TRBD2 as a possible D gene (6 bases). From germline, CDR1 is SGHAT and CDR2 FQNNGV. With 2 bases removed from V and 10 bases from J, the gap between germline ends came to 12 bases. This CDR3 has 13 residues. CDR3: CASSLISRGEQFF. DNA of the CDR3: TGTGCCAGCAGCTTAATATCCCGGGGGGAGCAGTTCTTC.

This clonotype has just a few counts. In DNA, the CDR3 is TGCGCCGTAGGCGAGAGAGCTGCCGGGGAGCTGTTTTTT. This codes for CAVGERAAGELFF. This chain joins TRBV4-3 and TRBJ2-2; no definite D call. The CDR3 runs to 13 residues. V lost 11 bases, J lost 6 bases, and 16 bases lay in between. Germline loops: CDR1 LGHNA, CDR2 YSLEER.

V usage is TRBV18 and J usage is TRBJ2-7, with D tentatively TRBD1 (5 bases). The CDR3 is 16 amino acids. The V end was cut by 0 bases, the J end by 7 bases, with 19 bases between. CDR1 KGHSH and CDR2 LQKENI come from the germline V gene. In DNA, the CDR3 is TGTGCCAGCTCACCACCTTTAGGTGTTACAGGACGGGAGCAGTACTTC. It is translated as CASSPPLGVTGREQYF.

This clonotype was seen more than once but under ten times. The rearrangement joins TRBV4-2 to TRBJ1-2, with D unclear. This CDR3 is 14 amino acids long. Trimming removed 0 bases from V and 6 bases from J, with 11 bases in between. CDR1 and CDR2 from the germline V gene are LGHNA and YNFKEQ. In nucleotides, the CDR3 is TGTGCCAGCAGCCAAGATCTGGGCCGGGATGGCTACACCTTC. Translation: CASSQDLGRDGYTF.

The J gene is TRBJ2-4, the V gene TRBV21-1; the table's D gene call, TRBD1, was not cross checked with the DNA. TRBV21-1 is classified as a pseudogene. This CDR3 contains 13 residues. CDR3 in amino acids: CASGGITKNIQYF. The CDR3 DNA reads TGTGCCAGCGGGGGTATAACCAAAAACATTCAGTACTTC.

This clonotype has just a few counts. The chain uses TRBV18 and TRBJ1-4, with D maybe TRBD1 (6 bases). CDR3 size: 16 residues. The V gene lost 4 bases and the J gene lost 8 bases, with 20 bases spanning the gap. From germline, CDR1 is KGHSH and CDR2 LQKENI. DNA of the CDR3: TGTGCCAGCTCACTCTTCGCCCCGGGGGCGGCCGAAAAACTGTTTTTT. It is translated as CASSLFAPGAAEKLFF.

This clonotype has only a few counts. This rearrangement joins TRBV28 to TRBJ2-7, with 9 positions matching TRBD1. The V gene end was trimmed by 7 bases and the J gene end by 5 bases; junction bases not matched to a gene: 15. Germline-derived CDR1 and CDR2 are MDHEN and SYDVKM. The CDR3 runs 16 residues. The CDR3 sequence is CASMSPVGTGLNEQYF. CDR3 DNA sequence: TGTGCCAGCATGAGCCCGGTCGGGACAGGGCTCAACGAGCAGTACTTC.

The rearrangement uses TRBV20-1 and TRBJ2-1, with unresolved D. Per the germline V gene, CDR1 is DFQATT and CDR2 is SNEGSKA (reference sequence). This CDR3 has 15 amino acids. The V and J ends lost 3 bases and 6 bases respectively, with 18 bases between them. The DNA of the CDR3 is TGCAGTGCTAGGGGGAAGGACCTCACGTCCAATGAGCAGTTCTTC. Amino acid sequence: CSARGKDLTSNEQFF.

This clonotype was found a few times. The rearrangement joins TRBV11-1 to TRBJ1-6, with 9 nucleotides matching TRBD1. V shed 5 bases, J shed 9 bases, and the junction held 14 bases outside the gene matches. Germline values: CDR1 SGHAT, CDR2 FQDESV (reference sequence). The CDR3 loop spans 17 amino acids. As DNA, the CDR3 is TGTGCCAGCAGCCCCCAAACCGGGACAGGGATCAGTTCACCCCTCCACTTT. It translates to CASSPQTGTGISSPLHF.

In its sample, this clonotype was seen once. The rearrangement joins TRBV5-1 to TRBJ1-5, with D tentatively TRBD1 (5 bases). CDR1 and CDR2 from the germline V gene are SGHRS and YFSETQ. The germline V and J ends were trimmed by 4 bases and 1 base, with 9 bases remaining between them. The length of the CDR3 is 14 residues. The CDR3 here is CASSATGSNQPQHF. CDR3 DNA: TGCGCCAGCAGCGCAACAGGAAGCAATCAGCCCCAGCATTTT.

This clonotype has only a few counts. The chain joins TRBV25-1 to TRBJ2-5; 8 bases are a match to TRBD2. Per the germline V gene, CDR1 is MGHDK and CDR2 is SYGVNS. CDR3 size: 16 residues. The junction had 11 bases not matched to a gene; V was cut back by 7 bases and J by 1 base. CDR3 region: CASTAAKLAVQETQYF. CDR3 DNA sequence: TGTGCCAGCACCGCGGCAAAACTAGCGGTCCAAGAGACCCAGTACTTC. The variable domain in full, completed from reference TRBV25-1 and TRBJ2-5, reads EADIYQTPRYLVIGTGKKITLECSQTMGHDKMYWYQQDPGMELHLIHYSYGVNSTEKGDLSSESTVSRIRTEHFPLTLESARPSHTSQYLCASTAAKLAVQETQYFGPGTRLLVL.

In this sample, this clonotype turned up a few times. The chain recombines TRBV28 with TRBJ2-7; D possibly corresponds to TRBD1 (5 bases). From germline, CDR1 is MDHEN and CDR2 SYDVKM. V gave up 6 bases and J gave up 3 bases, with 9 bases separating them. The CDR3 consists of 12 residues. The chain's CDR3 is CASRKGIYEQYF. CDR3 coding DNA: TGTGCCAGCAGGAAGGGGATCTACGAGCAGTACTTC. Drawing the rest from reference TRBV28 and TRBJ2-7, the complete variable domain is DVKVTQSSRYLVKRTGEKVFLECVQDMDHENMFWYRQDPGLGLRLIYFSYDVKMKEKGDIPEGYSVSREKKERFSLILESASTNQTSMYLCASRKGIYEQYFGPGTRLTVT.

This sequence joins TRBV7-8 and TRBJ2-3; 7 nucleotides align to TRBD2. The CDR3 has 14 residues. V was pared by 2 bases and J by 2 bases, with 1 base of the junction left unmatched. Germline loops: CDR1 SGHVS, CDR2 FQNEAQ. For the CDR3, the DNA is TGTGCCAGCAGCTTACTAGCGGTCACAGATACGCAGTATTTT. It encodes CASSLLAVTDTQYF.

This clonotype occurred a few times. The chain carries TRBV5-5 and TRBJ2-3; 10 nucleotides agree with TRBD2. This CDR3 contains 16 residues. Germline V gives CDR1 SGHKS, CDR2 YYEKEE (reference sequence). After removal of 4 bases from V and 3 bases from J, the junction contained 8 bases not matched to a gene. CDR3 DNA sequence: TGTGCCAGCAGCGGTGTTCCACTAGCGGGGACAGATACGCAGTATTTT. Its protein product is CASSGVPLAGTDTQYF.

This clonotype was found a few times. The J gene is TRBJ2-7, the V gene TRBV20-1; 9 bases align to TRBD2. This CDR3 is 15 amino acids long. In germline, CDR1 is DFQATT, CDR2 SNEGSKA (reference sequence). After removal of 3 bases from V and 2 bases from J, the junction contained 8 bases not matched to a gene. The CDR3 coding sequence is TGCAGTGCTAGGCGACTAGCGGAGGGCCCCTACGAGCAGTACTTC. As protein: CSARRLAEGPYEQYF.

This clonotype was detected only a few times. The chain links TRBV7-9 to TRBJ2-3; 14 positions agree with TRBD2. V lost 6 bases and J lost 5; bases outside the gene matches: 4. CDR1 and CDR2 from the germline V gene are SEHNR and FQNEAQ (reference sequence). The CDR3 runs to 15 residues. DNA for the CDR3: TGTGCCAGCAGGCCGACTAGCGGGAGGGTAGATACGCAGTATTTT. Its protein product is CASRPTSGRVDTQYF.

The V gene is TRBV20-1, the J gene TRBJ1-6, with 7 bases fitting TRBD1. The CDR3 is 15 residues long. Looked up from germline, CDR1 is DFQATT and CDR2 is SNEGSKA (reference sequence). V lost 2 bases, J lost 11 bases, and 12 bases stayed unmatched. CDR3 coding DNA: TGCAGTGCTAGATCGTCGACAGGGAGTTATCCACCCCTCCACTTT. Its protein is CSARSSTGSYPPLHF.